A selection of T cell receptor beta chains follows, all from one sample in a study of long-term antiretroviral therapy in people with HIV. Data came from immunoSEQ multiplex PCR; TCRdb stores just in-frame clones and leaves some out. The table records around 23,000 clones, 81% of them present only once. Sequencing used unsorted PBMCs, obtained 4.4 years after starting antiretroviral therapy. The receptor source for this set is a man aged 30-40 years with HIV. CDR3s include the opening cysteine and the closing phenylalanine or tryptophan. Each record gives: J gene, D gene, V gene, clone size, CDR3 protein, CDR3 DNA. The D gene is left open where the match is weak. Where a row states a size, it is once, few, many or the class of an expanded clone; other rows omit it.

>TRBJ1-5|.|TRBV28|once
CASSLRGLDRYQPQHF
TGTGCCAGCAGTTTACGAGGGTTAGACCGGTATCAGCCCCAGCATTTT
>TRBJ1-6|.|TRBV19|.
CASKGYDHSPLHF
TGTGCCAGTAAGGGGTATGATCATTCACCCCTCCACTTT
>TRBJ1-2|.|TRBV7-9|.
CASSLIIGGASDYGYTF
TGTGCCAGCAGCTTAATAATTGGGGGGGCGTCGGACTATGGCTACACCTTC
>TRBJ2-7|.|TRBV4-2|.
CASSQDPGPSYEQYF
TGTGCCAGCAGCCAAGATCCGGGCCCCTCCTACGAGCAGTACTTC
>TRBJ1-2|TRBD1|TRBV6-5|.
CASSYGQGGYYGYTF
TGTGCCAGCAGTTACGGACAGGGGGGGTACTATGGCTACACCTTC
>TRBJ1-6|.|TRBV27|.
CASRLEGPLNSPLHF
TGTGCCAGCAGGCTCGAGGGTCCGCTTAATTCACCCCTCCACTTT
>TRBJ1-2|TRBD1|TRBV14|.
CASSPRSLGQGPLGYGYTF
TGTGCCAGCAGCCCGCGATCACTCGGACAGGGACCACTAGGCTATGGCTACACCTTC
>TRBJ1-5|.|TRBV7-9|few
CASSLYNQPQHF
TGTGCCAGCAGCCTCTATAATCAGCCCCAGCATTTT
>TRBJ2-7|.|TRBV6-1|.
CASSTQATYEQYF
TGTGCCAGCAGTACACAGGCCACCTACGAGCAGTACTTC
>TRBJ1-1|TRBD1|TRBV19|.
CASSSKGQGKTEAFF
TGTGCCAGTAGTTCAAAGGGACAGGGAAAAACTGAAGCTTTCTTT
>TRBJ1-1|TRBD1|TRBV19|.
CASSIGPGDRVNTEAFF
TGTGCCAGTAGTATAGGCCCTGGGGACAGAGTGAACACTGAAGCTTTCTTT
>TRBJ1-1|.|TRBV4-1|.
CASSQEEGLNTEAFF
TGCGCCAGCAGCCAAGAGGAGGGTCTGAACACTGAAGCTTTCTTT
>TRBJ2-1|TRBD1|TRBV5-4|.
CASSFPRQGAQANEQFF
TGTGCCAGCAGCTTCCCTAGACAGGGGGCGCAGGCCAATGAGCAGTTCTTC
>TRBJ2-7|TRBD1|TRBV7-3|.
CASSLTRDRVDEQYF
TGTGCCAGCAGCCTTACCCGGGACAGGGTAGACGAGCAGTACTTC
>TRBJ2-2|.|TRBV5-1|.
CASSPHTNTGELFF
TGCGCCAGCAGCCCACACACGAACACCGGGGAGCTGTTTTTT
>TRBJ2-7|.|TRBV5-6|.
CASSLHPGTYSYEQYF
TGTGCCAGCAGCTTGCATCCAGGGACCTACTCCTACGAGCAGTACTTC
>TRBJ2-5|.|TRBV11-2|.
CASSLDVRETQYF
TGTGCCAGCAGCTTAGATGTTCGGGAGACCCAGTACTTC
>TRBJ2-1|.|TRBV9|.
CASSVDHRGNEQFF
TGTGCCAGCAGCGTAGACCACCGGGGGAATGAGCAGTTCTTC
>TRBJ1-4|.|TRBV27|.
CASQSWGYNEKLFF
TGTGCCAGCCAGTCCTGGGGCTATAATGAAAAACTGTTTTTT
>TRBJ2-7|TRBD2|TRBV7-3|.
CASSLSSGRSYEQYF
TGTGCCAGCAGCTTATCTAGCGGGAGGTCTTACGAGCAGTACTTC
>TRBJ1-2|TRBD1|TRBV28|once
CASRRGQPYTF
TGTGCCAGCAGACGGGGACAGCCATACACCTTC
>TRBJ2-3|TRBD1|TRBV5-8|.
CASSLFPGGRSTDTQYF
TGTGCCAGCAGCTTGTTTCCAGGGGGCAGGAGTACAGATACGCAGTATTTT
>TRBJ1-1|.|TRBV4-1|.
CASSHRPAQGAEAFF
TGCGCCAGCAGCCATCGGCCGGCTCAGGGAGCTGAAGCTTTCTTT
>TRBJ1-3|.|TRBV27|few
CASSLYPPTDGTGNTIYF
TGTGCCAGCAGTTTATACCCGCCCACCGATGGCACTGGAAACACCATATATTTT
>TRBJ1-3|.|TRBV4-1|few
CASSQARPSGNTIYF
TGCGCCAGCAGCCAGGCCAGACCCTCTGGAAACACCATATATTTT
>TRBJ2-7|.|TRBV27|.
CASSLSLEGGLYEQYF
TGTGCCAGCAGTTTATCGCTCGAGGGGGGGCTCTACGAGCAGTACTTC
>TRBJ1-1|.|TRBV11-2|.
CASSLGGEGSEAFF
TGTGCCAGCAGCTTAGGCGGGGAAGGATCTGAAGCTTTCTTT
>TRBJ1-1|.|TRBV4-2|once
CASSQAQNGGTEAFF
TGTGCCAGCAGCCAAGCCCAAAATGGAGGTACTGAAGCTTTCTTT
>TRBJ1-1|.|TRBV9|once
CASSAHRDEAFF
TGTGCCAGCAGCGCCCACAGGGATGAAGCTTTCTTT
>TRBJ1-2|TRBD1|TRBV27|.
CASSLSLGGQGRGYTF
TGTGCCAGCAGTTTATCGCTCGGGGGACAGGGGAGGGGCTACACCTTC
>TRBJ2-3|.|TRBV7-2|.
CASSLGTIGTDTQYF
TGTGCCAGCAGCTTAGGGACTATCGGCACAGATACGCAGTATTTT
>TRBJ2-2|.|TRBV4-1|.
CASSLSGTGNTGELFF
TGCGCCAGCAGCCTAAGCGGGACAGGGAACACCGGGGAGCTGTTTTTT
>TRBJ2-7|.|TRBV23-1|.
CASRPSEGVVLGEQYF
TGCGCCAGCCGCCCCAGCGAAGGGGTGGTTCTCGGGGAGCAGTACTTC
>TRBJ1-4|.|TRBV6-1|.
CASSEGQGGEKLFF
TGTGCCAGCAGTGAGGGGCAGGGTGGGGAAAAACTGTTTTTT
>TRBJ1-1|.|TRBV6-5|.
CASSYSNSLNTEAFF
TGTGCCAGCAGTTACTCGAACAGTCTGAACACTGAAGCTTTCTTT